This T cell receptor beta chain was recorded in a study of identical twins. Each CDR3 protein is one row after TCRdb ran MiXCR on the 5' RACE reads. The table has 400,000 to 550,000 distinct CDR3 sequences, under 25% seen once. V dropped 3 bases and J dropped 8; count of bases not matched to a gene: 8. The CDR3 runs to 15 residues. The germline gives CDR1 KGHDR, CDR2 SFDVKD. This sample also appeared in a second study, on T cells expressing NK-cell markers.

The receptor's source is a woman between 18 and 29 years old in good health. Sequences were obtained from CD4+ T cells sorted from blood. The rearrangement uses TRBV24-1 and TRBJ2-1, with TRBD1 identical over 8 bases. CDR3: CATSDTRTGLDEQFF. DNA for the CDR3: TGTGCCACCAGTGATACTCGGACAGGGCTCGATGAGCAGTTCTTC.